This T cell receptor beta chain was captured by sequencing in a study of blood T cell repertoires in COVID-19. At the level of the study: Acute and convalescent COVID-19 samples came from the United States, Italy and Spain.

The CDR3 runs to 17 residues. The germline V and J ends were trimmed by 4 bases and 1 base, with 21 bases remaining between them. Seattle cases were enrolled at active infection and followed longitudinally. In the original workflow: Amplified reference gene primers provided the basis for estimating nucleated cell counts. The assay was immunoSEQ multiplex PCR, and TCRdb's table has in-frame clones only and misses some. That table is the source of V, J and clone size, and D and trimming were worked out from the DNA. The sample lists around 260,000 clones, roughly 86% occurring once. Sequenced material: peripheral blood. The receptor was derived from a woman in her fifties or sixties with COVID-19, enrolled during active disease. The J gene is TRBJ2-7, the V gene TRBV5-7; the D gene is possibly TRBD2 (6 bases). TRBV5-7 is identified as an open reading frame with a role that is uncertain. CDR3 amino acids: CASSGGLWAGGSYEQYF. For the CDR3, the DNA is TGTGCCAGCAGCGGGGGGTTGTGGGCCGGGGGATCCTACGAGCAGTACTTC.